This T cell receptor (beta chain) derives from a study of regulatory T cells in long-lasting Graves disease. Study in general: The definition of persistent Graves' disease was over 5 years of antithyroid drugs with positive TSH receptor antibodies.

Germline V lookup: CDR1 SGHTA, CDR2 FQGNSA. Trimming took off 5 bases at V and 2 bases at J, with 15 bases between the two ends. This CDR3 is 15 amino acids long. Relying on iRepertoire HTBI primers and Arm-PCR of CDR3 regions, the team built TCR beta libraries. TCRdb reprocessed the multiplex PCR reads with MiXCR, giving one entry per CDR3 protein. The sample shows under 500,000 distinct CDR3 sequences, 20% of them seen only once. This clonotype was detected many times. Its antigen is still unknown. The time point denotes: persistent/refractory GD, antithyroid drugs over 5 years with positive TRAb. PBMC-extracted RNA yielded the TCR library. Notes on the study in general: Under persistent disease, TRBV28, TRBJ1-2 and TRBJ2-5 were used preferentially.

Here the sequenced sample was peripheral blood mononuclear cells (PBMCs), taken when the disease was refractory, from a patient treated with antithyroid drugs. The sequence came from a female donor with Graves disease. The V gene is TRBV7-2, the J gene TRBJ2-5; TRBD2 is a possible D gene (6 bases). The CDR3 DNA follows: TGTGCCAGCAGCCCACTAGCCATCGTACAAGAGACCCAGTACTTC. Translated: CASSPLAIVQETQYF.